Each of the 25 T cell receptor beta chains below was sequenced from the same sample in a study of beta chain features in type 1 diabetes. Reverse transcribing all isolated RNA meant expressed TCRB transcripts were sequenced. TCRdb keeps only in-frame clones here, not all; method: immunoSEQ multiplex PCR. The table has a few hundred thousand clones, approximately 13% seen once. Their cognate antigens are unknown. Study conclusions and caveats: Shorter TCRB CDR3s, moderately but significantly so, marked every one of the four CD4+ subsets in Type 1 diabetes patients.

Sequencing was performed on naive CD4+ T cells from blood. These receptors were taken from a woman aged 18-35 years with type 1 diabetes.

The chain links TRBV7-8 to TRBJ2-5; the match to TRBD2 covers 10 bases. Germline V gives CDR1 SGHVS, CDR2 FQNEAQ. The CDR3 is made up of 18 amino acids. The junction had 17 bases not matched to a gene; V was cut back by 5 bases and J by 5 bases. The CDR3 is CASSPGLAGEPKLETQYF. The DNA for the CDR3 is TGTGCCAGCAGCCCTGGTCTAGCGGGAGAGCCGAAGTTGGAGACCCAGTACTTC.

The CDR3 DNA follows: TGCGCCAGCAGCCACGGACTAGCGGGGTCGGAGCAGTTCTTC. Protein: CASSHGLAGSEQFF. The chain has TRBV5-1 and TRBJ2-1, with TRBD2 matching 12 bases. CDR1 SGHRS and CDR2 YFSETQ come from the germline V gene. V lost 4 bases, J lost 10 bases, and 6 bases stayed unmatched. There are 14 residues in the CDR3.

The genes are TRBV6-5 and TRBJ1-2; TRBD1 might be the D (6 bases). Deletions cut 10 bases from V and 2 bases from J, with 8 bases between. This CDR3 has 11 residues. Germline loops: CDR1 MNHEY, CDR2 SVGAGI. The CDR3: CATDRNYGYTF. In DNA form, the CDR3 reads TGTGCCACCGACAGGAACTATGGCTACACCTTC.

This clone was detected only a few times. Here the CDR3 DNA reads TGCGCCAGCAGCTTGGTTGCGGGAGGGCCAGGTGAGCAGTTCTTC. It specifies CASSLVAGGPGEQFF. J is TRBJ2-1 and V is TRBV5-1, with 9 nucleotides matching TRBD2. Germline V CDR1 and CDR2: SGHRS, YFSETQ. J was trimmed by 9 bases and V by 0 bases; bases with no gene match: 7. The CDR3 is 15 amino acids. Full variable domain (remainder filled in from reference TRBV5-1 and TRBJ2-1): KAGVTQTPRYLIKTRGQQVTLSCSPISGHRSVSWYQQTPGQGLQFLFEYFSETQRNKGNFPGRFSGRQFSNSRSEMNVSTLELGDSALYLCASSLVAGGPGEQFFGPGTRLTVL.

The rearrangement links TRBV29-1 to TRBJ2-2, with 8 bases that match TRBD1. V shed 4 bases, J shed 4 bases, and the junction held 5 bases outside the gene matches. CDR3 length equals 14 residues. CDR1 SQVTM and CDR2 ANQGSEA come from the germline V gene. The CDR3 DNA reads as TGCAGCGTTGGAGGCAGGGGGCTCACCGGGGAGCTGTTTTTT. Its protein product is CSVGGRGLTGELFF.

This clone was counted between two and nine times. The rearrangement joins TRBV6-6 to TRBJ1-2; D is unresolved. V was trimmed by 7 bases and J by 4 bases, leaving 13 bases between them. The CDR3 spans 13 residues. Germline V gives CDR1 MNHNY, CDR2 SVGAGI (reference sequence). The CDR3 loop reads CASTRLVFYGYTF. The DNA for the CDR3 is TGTGCCAGCACCCGACTGGTTTTCTATGGCTACACCTTC.

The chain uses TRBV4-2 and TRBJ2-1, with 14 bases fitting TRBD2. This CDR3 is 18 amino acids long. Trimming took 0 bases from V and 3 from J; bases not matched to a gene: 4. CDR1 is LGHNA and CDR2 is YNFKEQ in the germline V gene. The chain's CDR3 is CASSQDGTSGRGYNEQFF. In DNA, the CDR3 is TGTGCCAGCAGCCAAGATGGGACTAGCGGGAGAGGCTACAATGAGCAGTTCTTC.

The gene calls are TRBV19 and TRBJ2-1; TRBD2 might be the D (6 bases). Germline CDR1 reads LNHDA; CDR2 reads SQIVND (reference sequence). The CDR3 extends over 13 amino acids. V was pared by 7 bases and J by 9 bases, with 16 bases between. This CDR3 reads CASTPRLGGEQFF. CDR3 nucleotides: TGTGCCAGTACCCCGAGGTTGGGGGGTGAGCAGTTCTTC.

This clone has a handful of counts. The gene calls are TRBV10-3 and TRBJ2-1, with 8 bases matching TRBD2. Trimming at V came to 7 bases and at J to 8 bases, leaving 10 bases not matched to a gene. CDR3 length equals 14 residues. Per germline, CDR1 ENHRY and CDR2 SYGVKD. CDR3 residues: CAIMRSGGRDEQFF. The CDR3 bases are TGTGCCATCATGCGGTCGGGAGGGCGGGATGAGCAGTTCTTC.

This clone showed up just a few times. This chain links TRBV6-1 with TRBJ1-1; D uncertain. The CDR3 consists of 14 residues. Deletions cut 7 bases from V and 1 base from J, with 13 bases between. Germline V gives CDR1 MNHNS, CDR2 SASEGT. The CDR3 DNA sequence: TGTGCCAGCATTGGAGCCGGGAAGAACACTGAAGCTTTCTTT. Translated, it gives CASIGAGKNTEAFF.

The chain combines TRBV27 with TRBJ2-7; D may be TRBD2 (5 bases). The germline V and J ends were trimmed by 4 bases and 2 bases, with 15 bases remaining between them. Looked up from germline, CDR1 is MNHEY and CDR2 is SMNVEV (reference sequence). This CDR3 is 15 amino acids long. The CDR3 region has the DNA TGTGCCAGCAGTTCCTTCAGGACTTCGACCTACGAGCAGTACTTC. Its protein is CASSSFRTSTYEQYF.

The CDR3 spells CASSPPDYSEEETQYF. In nucleotides, the CDR3 is TGTGCCAGTAGTCCACCTGACTACTCGGAGGAGGAGACCCAGTACTTC. The chain has TRBV19 and TRBJ2-5, with D tentatively TRBD2 (5 bases). Trimming left V 5 bases short and J 5 bases short, with 21 bases between. The CDR3 is 16 amino acids. Germline-derived CDR1 and CDR2 are LNHDA and SQIVND (reference sequence).

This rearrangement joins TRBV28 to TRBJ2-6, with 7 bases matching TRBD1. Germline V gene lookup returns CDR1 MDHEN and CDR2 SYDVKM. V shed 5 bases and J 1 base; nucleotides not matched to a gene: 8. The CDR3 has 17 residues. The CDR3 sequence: CASSPGQIPSGANVLTF. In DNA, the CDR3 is TGTGCCAGCAGTCCGGGACAGATCCCTTCTGGGGCCAACGTCCTGACTTTC.

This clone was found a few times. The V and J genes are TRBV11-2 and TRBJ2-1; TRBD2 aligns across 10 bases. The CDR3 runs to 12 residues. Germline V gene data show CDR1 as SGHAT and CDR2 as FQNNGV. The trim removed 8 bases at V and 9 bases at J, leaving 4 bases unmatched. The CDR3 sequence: CASQREGSEQFF. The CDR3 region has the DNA TGTGCCAGCCAGCGGGAGGGGAGTGAGCAGTTCTTC.

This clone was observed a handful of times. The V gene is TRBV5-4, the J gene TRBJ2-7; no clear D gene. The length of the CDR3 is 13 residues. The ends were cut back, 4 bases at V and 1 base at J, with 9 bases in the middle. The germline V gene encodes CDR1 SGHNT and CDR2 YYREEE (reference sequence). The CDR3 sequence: CASSPPESYEQYF. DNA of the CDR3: TGTGCCAGCAGCCCGCCGGAGTCCTACGAGCAGTACTTC. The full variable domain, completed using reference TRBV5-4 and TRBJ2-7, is ETGVTQSPTHLIKTRGQQVTLRCSSQSGHNTVSWYQQALGQGPQFIFQYYREEENGRGNFPPRFSGLQFPNYSSELNVNALELDDSALYLCASSPPESYEQYFGPGTRLTVT.

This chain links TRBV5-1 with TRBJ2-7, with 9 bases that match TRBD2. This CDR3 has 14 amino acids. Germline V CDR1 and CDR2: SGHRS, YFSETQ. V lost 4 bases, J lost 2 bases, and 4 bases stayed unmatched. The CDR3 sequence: CASSTGLATYEQYF. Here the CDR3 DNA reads TGCGCCAGCAGCACGGGACTAGCCACCTACGAGCAGTACTTC.

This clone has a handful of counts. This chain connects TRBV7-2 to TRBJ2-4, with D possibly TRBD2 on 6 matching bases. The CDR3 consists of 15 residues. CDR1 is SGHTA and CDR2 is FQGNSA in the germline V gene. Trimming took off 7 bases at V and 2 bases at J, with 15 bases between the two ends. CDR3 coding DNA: TGTGCCAGCACCCTTGGGGGGTCCACCAAAAACATTCAGTACTTC. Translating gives CASTLGGSTKNIQYF.

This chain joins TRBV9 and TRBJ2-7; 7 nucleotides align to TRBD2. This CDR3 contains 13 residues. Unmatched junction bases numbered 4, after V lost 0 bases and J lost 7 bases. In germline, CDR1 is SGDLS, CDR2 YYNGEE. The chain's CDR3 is CASSVAGAGEQYV. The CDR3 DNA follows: TGTGCCAGCAGCGTAGCGGGAGCGGGGGAGCAGTACGTC.

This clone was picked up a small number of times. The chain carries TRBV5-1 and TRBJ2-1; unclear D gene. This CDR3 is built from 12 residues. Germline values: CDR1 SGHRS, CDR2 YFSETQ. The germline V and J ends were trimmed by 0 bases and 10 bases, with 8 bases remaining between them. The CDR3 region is CASSLAGKEQFF. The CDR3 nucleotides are TGCGCCAGCAGCTTGGCCGGTAAGGAGCAGTTCTTC. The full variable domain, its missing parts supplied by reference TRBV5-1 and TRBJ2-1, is KAGVTQTPRYLIKTRGQQVTLSCSPISGHRSVSWYQQTPGQGLQFLFEYFSETQRNKGNFPGRFSGRQFSNSRSEMNVSTLELGDSALYLCASSLAGKEQFFGPGTRLTVL.

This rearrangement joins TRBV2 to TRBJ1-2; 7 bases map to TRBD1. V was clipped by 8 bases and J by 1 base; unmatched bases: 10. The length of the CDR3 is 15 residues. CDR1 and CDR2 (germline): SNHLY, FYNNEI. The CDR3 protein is CASRQGRLDNYGYTF. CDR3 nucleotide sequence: TGTGCCAGCCGACAGGGTCGGCTCGATAACTATGGCTACACCTTC. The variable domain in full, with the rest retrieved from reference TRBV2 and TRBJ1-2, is EPEVTQTPSHQVTQMGQEVILRCVPISNHLYFYWYRQILGQKVEFLVSFYNNEISEKSEIFDDQFSVERPDGSNFTLKIRSTKLEDSAMYFCASRQGRLDNYGYTFGSGTRLTVV.

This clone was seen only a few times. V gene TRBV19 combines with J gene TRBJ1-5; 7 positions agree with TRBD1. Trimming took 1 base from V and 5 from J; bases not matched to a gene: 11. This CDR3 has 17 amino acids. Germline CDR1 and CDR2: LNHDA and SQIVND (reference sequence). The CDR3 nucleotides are TGTGCCAGTAGTATAGGCGATACGGGACAGCTTTATCAGCCCCAGCATTTT. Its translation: CASSIGDTGQLYQPQHF.

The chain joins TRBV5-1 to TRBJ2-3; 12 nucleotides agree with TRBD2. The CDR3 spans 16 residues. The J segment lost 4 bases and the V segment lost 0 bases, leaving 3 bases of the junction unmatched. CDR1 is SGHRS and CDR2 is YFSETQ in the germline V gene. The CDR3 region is CASSLELAGGPDTQYF. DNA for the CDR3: TGCGCCAGCAGCTTGGAGCTAGCGGGAGGGCCAGATACGCAGTATTTT.

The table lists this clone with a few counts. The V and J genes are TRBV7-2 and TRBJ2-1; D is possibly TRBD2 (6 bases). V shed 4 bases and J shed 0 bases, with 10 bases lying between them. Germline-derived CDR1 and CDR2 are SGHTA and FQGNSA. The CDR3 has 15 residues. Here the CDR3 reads CASSSTTSSYNEQFF. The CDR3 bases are TGTGCCAGCAGCTCCACGACTAGCTCCTACAATGAGCAGTTCTTC.

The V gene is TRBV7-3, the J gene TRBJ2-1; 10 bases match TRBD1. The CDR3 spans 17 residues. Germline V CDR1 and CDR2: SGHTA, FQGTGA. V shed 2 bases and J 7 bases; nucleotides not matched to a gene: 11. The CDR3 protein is CASSLAPGTGDENEQFF. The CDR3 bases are TGTGCCAGCAGCTTAGCACCTGGGACAGGGGACGAAAATGAGCAGTTCTTC.

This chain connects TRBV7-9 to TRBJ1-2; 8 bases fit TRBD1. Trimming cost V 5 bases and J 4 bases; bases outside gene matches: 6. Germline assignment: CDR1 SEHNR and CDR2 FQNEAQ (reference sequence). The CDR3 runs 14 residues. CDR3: CASSPGGASYGYTF. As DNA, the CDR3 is TGTGCCAGCAGCCCAGGGGGCGCCTCCTATGGCTACACCTTC.